In its sample, the clone carrying this TCR beta chain was seen a few times. What it binds is unknown. This specimen belongs to a study of T cell repertoires in cytomegalovirus infection. Study overall: HLA-B-restricted CMV epitopes that are well studied were used alongside recently identified HLA-C-restricted ones. It was the public TCR beta signatures that indicated both CMV infection and matching HLA type. Study-level points and caveats: Pooled public TCR beta family frequency picked out CMV carriers with the relevant HLA. In two of eight donors, the top clonotype was HLA-C-restricted CMV-specific.

TCRdb analysed the reads with MiXCR anew, one entry per CDR3 protein. The sample holds more than 75,000 distinct CDR3 sequences, roughly 29% seen once. In germline, CDR1 is SGHTA, CDR2 FQGNSA. The CDR3 is made up of 15 amino acids. V shed 6 bases and J shed 6 bases, with 21 bases lying between them. The receptor comes from a human donor in good health (CMV status not recorded). Some clones in this sample may be carry-over from other donors' samples. The chain is built from TRBV7-2 and TRBJ2-7; either TRBD1 or TRBD2 may supply D (6 bases each). Sequenced here: CD8+ T cells from cultured PBMCs, sampled from culture after CMV antigen stimulation. The CDR3 sequence: CASRPWGAGSGEQYF. DNA for the CDR3: TGTGCCAGCAGACCTTGGGGGGCAGGGAGCGGCGAGCAGTACTTC. Together with reference TRBV7-2 and TRBJ2-7, the CDR3 gives the full variable domain: GAGVSQSPSNKVTEKGKDVELRCDPISGHTALYWYRQSLGQGLEFLIYFQGNSAPDKSGLPSDRFSAERTGGSVSTLTIQRTQQEDSAVYLCASRPWGAGSGEQYFGPGTRLTVT.